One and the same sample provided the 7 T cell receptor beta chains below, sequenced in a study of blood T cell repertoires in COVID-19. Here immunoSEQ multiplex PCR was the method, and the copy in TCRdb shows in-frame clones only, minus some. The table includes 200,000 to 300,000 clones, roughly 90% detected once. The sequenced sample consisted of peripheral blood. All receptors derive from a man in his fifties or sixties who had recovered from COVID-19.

The CDR3 protein is CASSQAGALTYEQYF. CDR3 in DNA: TGCGCCAGCAGCCAAGCAGGGGCCCTTACCTACGAGCAGTACTTC. The chain couples TRBV4-1 to TRBJ2-7, with D perhaps matching TRBD1 (6 bases). CDR3 size: 15 residues. Trimming removed 1 base at V and 2 bases at J, with 12 bases between. Germline V gene data show CDR1 as MGHRA and CDR2 as YSYEKL.

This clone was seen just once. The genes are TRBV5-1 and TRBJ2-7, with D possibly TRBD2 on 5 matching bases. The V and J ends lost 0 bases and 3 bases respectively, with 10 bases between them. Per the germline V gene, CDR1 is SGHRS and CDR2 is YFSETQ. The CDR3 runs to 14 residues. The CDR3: CASSLAPGFYEQYV. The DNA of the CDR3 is TGCGCCAGCAGCTTGGCTCCGGGGTTCTACGAGCAGTACGTC.

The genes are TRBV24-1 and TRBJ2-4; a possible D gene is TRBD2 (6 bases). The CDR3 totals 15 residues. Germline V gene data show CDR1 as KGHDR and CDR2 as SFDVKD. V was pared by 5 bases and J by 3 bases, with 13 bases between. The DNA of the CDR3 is TGTGCCACCAGTGTTGGGGGGAGTGGCAAAAACATTCAGTACTTC. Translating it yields CATSVGGSGKNIQYF.

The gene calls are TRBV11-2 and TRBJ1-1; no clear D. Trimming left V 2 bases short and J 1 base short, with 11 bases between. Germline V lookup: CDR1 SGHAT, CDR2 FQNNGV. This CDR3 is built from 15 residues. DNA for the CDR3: TGTGCCAGCAGCTTATTAAACAGCCCGAACACTGAAGCTTTCTTT. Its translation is CASSLLNSPNTEAFF.

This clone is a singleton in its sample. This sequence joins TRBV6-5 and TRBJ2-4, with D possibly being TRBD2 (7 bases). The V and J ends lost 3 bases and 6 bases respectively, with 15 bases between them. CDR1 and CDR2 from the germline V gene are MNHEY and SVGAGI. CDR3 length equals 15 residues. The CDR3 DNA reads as TGTGCCAGCAGTTATCGGGGGGCTATGGGAAACATTCAGTACTTC. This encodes CASSYRGAMGNIQYF.

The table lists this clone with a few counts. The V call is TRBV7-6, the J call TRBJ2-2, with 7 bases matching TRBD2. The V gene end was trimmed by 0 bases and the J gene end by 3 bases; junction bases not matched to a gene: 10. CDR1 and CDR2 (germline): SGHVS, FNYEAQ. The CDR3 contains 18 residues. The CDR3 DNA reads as TGTGCCAGCAGCTTAGCGGGAGGGTCGGGGTCCGACACCGGGGAGCTGTTTTTT. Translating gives CASSLAGGSGSDTGELFF.

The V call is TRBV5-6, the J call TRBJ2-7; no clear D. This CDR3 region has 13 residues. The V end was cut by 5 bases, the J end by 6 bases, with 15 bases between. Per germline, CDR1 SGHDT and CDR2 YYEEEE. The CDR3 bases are TGTGCCAGCAGAACGGGTGGCGGCGCCGAGCAGTACGTC. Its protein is CASRTGGGAEQYV.